One and the same sample provided the 5 T cell receptor beta chains below, sequenced in a study of OX40 agonist ivuxolimab in advanced cancers. Data came from immunoSEQ multiplex PCR; TCRdb stores just in-frame clones and leaves some out. The sample lists 60,000 to 90,000 clones, roughly 77% occurring once. Sequencing used CD4+ or CD8+ T cells sorted from blood, obtained in a trial of the OX40 agonist ivuxolimab. These receptors all come from an adult with an advanced solid tumor such as melanoma, head and neck, liver or kidney cancer.

The CDR3 loop reads CASSHRETQYF. In DNA form, the CDR3 reads TGTGCCAGCAGCCACAGAGAGACCCAGTACTTC. The rearrangement uses TRBV5-6 and TRBJ2-5; D remains unclear. The CDR3 extends over 11 amino acids. The germline V gene encodes CDR1 SGHDT and CDR2 YYEEEE. The V gene lost 4 bases and the J gene lost 4 bases, with 5 bases spanning the gap.

This clone turned up a few times. The rearrangement links TRBV6-5 to TRBJ2-2, with D hard to call. Germline CDR1 is MNHEY and CDR2 is SVGAGI. Trimming shortened V by 3 bases and J by 1 base, and 9 bases separated the two germline ends. The CDR3 runs 15 residues. CDR3 in DNA: TGTGCCAGCAGTTATAATCGGTGGAACACCGGGGAGCTGTTTTTT. This gives the protein CASSYNRWNTGELFF.

The chain carries TRBV4-1 and TRBJ2-1, with a possible D match to TRBD1 (5 bases). From germline, CDR1 is MGHRA and CDR2 YSYEKL. With 1 base removed from V and 5 bases from J, the gap between germline ends came to 18 bases. The CDR3 is made up of 17 amino acids. CDR3 sequence reads: CASSQVHRSFSDNEQFF. The CDR3 DNA is TGCGCCAGCAGCCAAGTCCACAGGTCTTTTTCGGACAATGAGCAGTTCTTC.

The chain couples TRBV4-1 to TRBJ1-3; 7 bases are shared with TRBD1. CDR1 and CDR2 from the germline V gene are MGHRA and YSYEKL. V shed 4 bases and J 0 bases; nucleotides not matched to a gene: 9. The CDR3 length is 17 residues. CDR3 protein: CASSPGGSGSSGNTIYF. CDR3 coding DNA: TGCGCCAGCAGCCCAGGGGGGTCGGGGAGCTCTGGAAACACCATATATTTT.

Of note for this clone: One junction end disagrees with the germline gene, perhaps due to a read error. The V gene is TRBV7-2, the J gene TRBJ2-7; TRBD2 might be the D (6 bases). CDR1 and CDR2 from the germline V gene are SGHTA and FQGNSA. The CDR3 consists of 15 residues. The CDR3 DNA reads TGTGCCAGCAGCTTAACGGCCTTTCGGAGGGCAGGGATAGACTTC. This gives the protein CASSLTAFRRAGIDF.